A selection of T cell receptor beta chains follows, all from one sample in a study of blood T cell repertoires in COVID-19. The data were produced by immunoSEQ multiplex PCR, yet TCRdb's version contains in-frame clones alone and is incomplete. The sample lists hundreds of thousands of clones, more than 85% seen once, with just under 9% in the top ten. The sample taken for sequencing was PBMCs or T cells enriched from blood (not recorded which). These receptors all come from a man in his forties who had recovered from COVID-19. CDR3s include the opening cysteine and the closing phenylalanine or tryptophan. The order of the fields is J gene, V gene, D gene, clone size, CDR3 DNA, CDR3 protein. The D gene is left open where the match is weak. Only some rows state a clone size, as once, few, many or a class for expanded clones.

TRBJ2-1	TRBV5-4	NA	NA	TGTGCCAGCAGCTTGGACATTTACAATGAGCAGTTCTTC	CASSLDIYNEQFF
TRBJ2-1	TRBV3-1/TRBV3-2	TRBD2	NA	TGTGCCAGCAGCCAAGCAGGGACTAGCGGGAGGTTATGGGGTGAGCAGTTCTTC	CASSQAGTSGRLWGEQFF
TRBJ2-7	TRBV18	TRBD2	NA	TGTGCCAGCTCACCACGAACCGGGACTATCCACGAGCAGTACTTC	CASSPRTGTIHEQYF
TRBJ1-6	TRBV6-6	NA	once	TGTGCCAGCAGCAAAACAGGGATGGGAAGCTCACCCCTCCACTTT	CASSKTGMGSSPLHF
TRBJ2-2	TRBV19	TRBD2	NA	TGTGCCAGTATGTTACTAGCGGGATCCGGGGAGCTGTTTTTT	CASMLLAGSGELFF
TRBJ2-1	TRBV10-2	NA	NA	TGCGCCAGCAGCGAACAGGGTCCCTACAATGAGCAGTTCTTC	CASSEQGPYNEQFF
TRBJ1-2	TRBV7-9	TRBD1	NA	TGTGCCAGCAGCCTTACGACAGGGGTTTACACCTTC	CASSLTTGVYTF
TRBJ2-7	TRBV5-1	TRBD1	NA	TGCGCCAGCAGCAGACCAGGGGGCCCCCCCCAGGGTCAGTACGAGCAGTACTTC	CASSRPGGPPQGQYEQYF
TRBJ2-5	TRBV7-2	TRBD1	NA	TGTGCCAGCAGCTTAGATTGGGACAGGGCGGGTCAAGAGACCCAGTACTTC	CASSLDWDRAGQETQYF
TRBJ2-7	TRBV27	NA	few	TGTGCCAGCAGTTTATTCTTAGATAGGAGTGCGTACGAGCAGTACTTC	CASSLFLDRSAYEQYF
TRBJ1-1	TRBV10-3	NA	NA	TGTGCCATCAGTGACAGGGAAAGGCCTGAAGCTTTCTTT	CAISDRERPEAFF
TRBJ2-1	TRBV15	NA	NA	TGTGCCACCAGCAGAGTCCCCCTGAATGAGCAGTTCTTC	CATSRVPLNEQFF
TRBJ1-6	TRBV15	NA	NA	TGTGCCACCAGCAGAGATAAACTGGGAGTAAGGAGCTCACCCCTCCACTTT	CATSRDKLGVRSSPLHF
TRBJ2-6	TRBV7-3	NA	NA	TGTGCCAGCGGAGACAGCTCTGGGGCCAACGTCCTGACTTTC	CASGDSSGANVLTF
TRBJ2-2	TRBV5-1	NA	NA	TGCGCCAGCAGCTTGACAGAAGTGAACACCGGGGAGCTGTTTTTT	CASSLTEVNTGELFF
TRBJ2-2	TRBV6-1	TRBD1	NA	TGTGCCAGCAGTGTACCCACAGGGGGCGAGAACACCGGGGAGCTGTTTTTT	CASSVPTGGENTGELFF
TRBJ2-3	TRBV5-4	TRBD2	NA	TGTGCCAGCAGCCGGGCAGGGACTAGCGTAACAGATACGCAGTATTTT	CASSRAGTSVTDTQYF
TRBJ2-5	TRBV11-2	TRBD1	NA	TGTGCCAGCAGCTTCTCAGGGGGCTTTAGGGAGACCCAGTACTTC	CASSFSGGFRETQYF
TRBJ1-1	TRBV29-1	NA	NA	TGCAGCGTTGCCATGGGGCTGAACACTGAAGCTTTCTTT	CSVAMGLNTEAFF
TRBJ2-3	TRBV7-2	TRBD2	NA	TGTGCCAGCAGCTCCACCCGTAGCGGGCCCGTCACAGATACGCAGTATTTT	CASSSTRSGPVTDTQYF